Sequencing of this TCR beta chain was carried out in a study of follicular helper T cells after annual influenza vaccination. The V segment lost 6 bases and the J segment 2 bases; nucleotides outside the gene matches: 7. The CDR3 runs to 14 residues. In germline, CDR1 is MDHEN, CDR2 SYDVKM. Libraries were prepared by immunoSEQ multiplex PCR; TCRdb keeps only in-frame clonotypes and omits some of them. The sample carries 8,000 to 11,000 clones, over 80% recorded once. Time point meaning: 2015-2016 season, 7 days after influenza vaccination. Before and after seasonal inactivated influenza vaccination, adults gave blood for sorting CD4 subsets for sequencing.

The chain links TRBV28 to TRBJ2-7; 7 nucleotides match TRBD1. This clonotype was obtained from an adult who received the influenza vaccine. The specimen was CXCR5- memory CD4+ T cells sorted from blood, collected 7 days after influenza vaccination. CDR3: CASRTRDRAYEQYF. In nucleotides, the CDR3 is TGTGCCAGCAGGACCCGGGACAGAGCCTACGAGCAGTACTTC.